This T cell receptor (beta chain) was sequenced during a study of Graves' ophthalmopathy and Graves' hyperthyroidism. This clonotype was detected many times. What it binds is unknown. The CDR3 length is 15 residues. Trimming at V came to 0 bases and at J to 2 bases, leaving 2 bases not matched to a gene. The V gene's germline CDR1 is LGHNA and CDR2 YSLEER. Study observations and caveats: Also, most clonotypes expanded in the thyroid above 0.001 frequency appeared in blood.

For repertoire sequencing, the TCR beta CDR3 regions were amplified from RNA transcripts. The first-round RT-PCR employed HTBI primers together with the Qiagen OneStep RT-PCR kit. A multiplex PCR was then performed as the second round. Via MiXCR, TCRdb re-called the multiplex PCR reads, giving one row per CDR3 protein. Altogether some 410,000 distinct CDR3 sequences are present, around 20% being singletons, with the ten largest covering approximately 3%. This chain joins TRBV4-3 and TRBJ2-7; 9 bases fit TRBD1. The source of this sequence is a woman in her late teens or twenties with stable Graves' hyperthyroidism. The sequencing sample was made of peripheral blood. In nucleotides, the CDR3 is TGCGCCAGCAGCCAAGACAGGACAGGGGCCTACGAGCAGTACTTC. It codes for CASSQDRTGAYEQYF.